The 3 T cell receptor beta chains presented below share a single source sample, sequenced in a study of regulatory T cells in long-lasting Graves disease. This sample's time point: newly diagnosed GD, antithyroid drugs for less than 3 months. PBMC-derived RNA was used for the TCR library. Assembly of TCR beta libraries relied on iRepertoire HTBI primers together with Arm-PCR of CDR3 regions. MiXCR, run by TCRdb on the multiplex PCR reads, gives a single entry per CDR3 protein. The data contain approximately 300,000 distinct CDR3 sequences, 15% to 20% of them seen just once; the ten biggest clones take up more than 30%. Sequenced here: peripheral blood mononuclear cells (PBMCs), sampled at new diagnosis, from a patient treated with antithyroid drugs. These receptors came from a female donor with Graves disease.

This clonotype was seen many times. The chain links TRBV2 to TRBJ1-2; the D is unclear. This CDR3 spans 14 amino acids. V gave up 4 bases and J gave up 5 bases, with 14 bases separating them. Per germline, CDR1 SNHLY and CDR2 FYNNEI. Here the CDR3 reads CASSVHSSTYGYTF. The CDR3 nucleotides are TGTGCCAGCAGTGTACACAGCTCGACGTATGGCTACACCTTC.

As to this clonotype: A read error may be the cause here, since a much bigger clone is one base away. J is TRBJ2-1 and V is TRBV20-1, with 7 bases matching TRBD1. This CDR3 region has 13 residues. V shed 1 base and J 10 bases; nucleotides not matched to a gene: 7. CDR1 and CDR2 from the germline V gene are DFQATT and SNEGSKA (reference sequence). The chain's CDR3 is CSARGTGAYEQFF. DNA for the CDR3: TGCAGTGCTAGAGGGACAGGAGCCTACGAGCAGTTCTTC.

The rearrangement uses TRBV29-1 and TRBJ2-7, with D maybe TRBD2 (5 bases). The germline V gene has CDR1 SQVTM and CDR2 ANQGSEA. The CDR3 spans 13 residues. V was shortened by 5 bases and J by 3 bases, with 14 bases between the two germline ends. This chain's CDR3 is CSVPASRNYEQYF. The CDR3 DNA reads TGCAGCGTTCCAGCTAGCAGAAACTACGAGCAGTACTTC.